This T cell receptor beta chain was sequenced in a study of Graves' ophthalmopathy and Graves' hyperthyroidism. To note about this clonotype: The antigen is unknown.

The CDR3 is made up of 14 amino acids. V dropped 5 bases and J dropped 2; count of bases not matched to a gene: 3. Germline CDR1 and CDR2: SEHNR and FQNEAQ (reference sequence). The sequenced template was RNA, covering the TCR beta CDR3 region. First-round RT-PCR with HTBI primers preceded a second-round multiplex PCR. TCRdb processed the multiplex PCR reads anew with MiXCR; each CDR3 protein has one entry. The sample lists 240,000 or so distinct CDR3 sequences, 45% occurring once. With a duration under 3 months, ophthalmopathy in the donors showed moderate-to-severe activity, CAS ≥3 and NOSPECS ≥4. Fresh peripheral blood, roughly 9.8 ml, was the PBMC source. Findings and caveats of the study: Blood also held most thyroid clonotypes expanded above 0.001 frequency. A 13-signature model separated ophthalmopathy from stable hyperthyroidism, reaching roughly 85% sensitivity and around 79% specificity cross-validated.

Sequenced: peripheral blood. This chain joins TRBV7-9 and TRBJ1-2; 9 nucleotides line up with TRBD1. This clonotype was obtained from an adult man with Graves' ophthalmopathy. In DNA form, the CDR3 reads TGTGCCAGCAGCGGGACAGGGAGAAACTATGGCTACACCTTC. Amino acid sequence: CASSGTGRNYGYTF.